This is a list of T cell receptor beta chains from one sample in a study of blood T cell repertoires in COVID-19. Measured with immunoSEQ multiplex PCR; TCRdb has only the in-frame clones, and not every one. Altogether fewer than 30,000 clones are present, about 92% being singletons, with the ten largest covering about 2.8%. Sequencing was carried out using peripheral blood. These receptors all come from a human donor in a cohort sampled during active COVID-19. The CDR3 runs from the conserved cysteine through the conserved F or W. The D gene is left open where the match is weak. Size is omitted from some rows. Given values are once, few, many or a class for expanded clones.

D,V,size,J,DNA,CDR3
TRBD1,TRBV19,NA,TRBJ2-3,TGTGCCAGTACTATAGGGACAGTAAGCACAGATACGCAGTATTTT,CASTIGTVSTDTQYF
NA,TRBV6-6,NA,TRBJ1-2,TGTGCCAGCAGTTTACAGGGAGGCTACACCTTC,CASSLQGGYTF
TRBD1,TRBV2,NA,TRBJ1-5,TGTGCCAGCGGACGGGACAGGCTAAGCAATCAGCCCCAGCATTTT,CASGRDRLSNQPQHF
NA,TRBV14,NA,TRBJ1-2,TGTGCCAGCAGCCAAGTGAGAGGGCCCGGATATGGCTACACCTTC,CASSQVRGPGYGYTF
NA,TRBV6-6,NA,TRBJ1-2,TGTGCCAGCAGTTACTCTATGGGCGGGAGGGGTGGCTACACCTTC,CASSYSMGGRGGYTF
NA,TRBV3-1/TRBV3-2,NA,TRBJ1-1,TGTGCCAGCAGCCAAGAGTTGGGCTCTGAAGCTTTCTTT,CASSQELGSEAFF
NA,TRBV5-1,NA,TRBJ2-2,TGCGCCAGCAGCGAGCAGGGTCTCCCCGGGGAGCTGTTTTTT,CASSEQGLPGELFF
NA,TRBV11-2,NA,TRBJ2-7,TGTGCCAGCAGCTCCGCCCCGGGCGAGCAGTACTTC,CASSSAPGEQYF
NA,TRBV5-8,NA,TRBJ1-4,TGTGCCAGCAGCTTGCACAGTACAACTAATGAAAAACTGTTTTTT,CASSLHSTTNEKLFF
NA,TRBV27,NA,TRBJ2-1,TGTGCCAGCAGCCCCCGGTACCAGGGTAGAGATGAGCAGTTCTTC,CASSPRYQGRDEQFF
TRBD1,TRBV10-3,NA,TRBJ2-2,TGTGCCATCAGTGAAACTGACAGGGTCGAGACCGGGGAGCTGTTTTTT,CAISETDRVETGELFF
NA,TRBV6-6,NA,TRBJ2-1,TGTGCCAGCAGACGCGGGGGCAGCTCCTACAATGAGCAGTTCTTC,CASRRGGSSYNEQFF
TRBD1,TRBV5-6,NA,TRBJ2-2,TGTGCCAGCAGCGTGGGACAGAGGAACACCGGGGAGCTGTTTTTT,CASSVGQRNTGELFF
TRBD1,TRBV5-1,NA,TRBJ2-1,TGCGCCAGCAGCTCCCGGGACAGCCGGCACAATGAGCAGTTCTTC,CASSSRDSRHNEQFF
TRBD1,TRBV4-1,NA,TRBJ2-3,TGCGCCAGCAGCCAAGGACAGGGAGGCACAGATACGCAGTATTTT,CASSQGQGGTDTQYF
NA,TRBV5-4,NA,TRBJ1-6,TGTGCCAGCAGCTTGGCAGGGTTCAATTCACCCCTCCACTTT,CASSLAGFNSPLHF
NA,TRBV10-1,NA,TRBJ2-5,TGCGCCAGCAGTGACCGCCGGACAGCCAACCAAGAGACCCAGTACTTC,CASSDRRTANQETQYF
TRBD2,TRBV6-1,once,TRBJ2-4,TGTGCCAGCAGTGAATATAGTAGCGGGGGGCCGGGAGGAAACATTCAGTACTTC,CASSEYSSGGPGGNIQYF
NA,TRBV6-6,NA,TRBJ2-2,TGTGCCAGCACCCAGAGGAACTCGAACACCGGGGAGCTGTTTTTT,CASTQRNSNTGELFF
NA,TRBV9,NA,TRBJ2-2,TGTGCCAGCAGCGTAGGTGCGTCGAGGAACACCGGGGAGCTGTTTTTT,CASSVGASRNTGELFF